These 18 T cell receptor beta chains were sequenced from one sample in a study of patients and donors after allogeneic stem cell transplantation. TCRdb re-called the RT-PCR reads with MiXCR, one entry per CDR3 protein. The sample consists of 900,000 to 1,000,000 distinct CDR3 sequences, around 17% of them appearing once. The source material was blood, either unsorted or a sorted T cell fraction (not recorded which). The receptors were gathered from a human donor who was either an allogeneic HSCT recipient or a stem cell or donor lymphocyte infusion donor (not recorded which). It is not recorded whose cells these are; they may come from a transplant donor.

The chain recombines TRBV20-1 with TRBJ2-1, with 8 positions matching TRBD2. Germline CDR1 and CDR2: DFQATT and SNEGSKA (reference sequence). The CDR3 totals 14 residues. V trimming: 6 bases; J trimming: 4 bases; junction bases outside the gene matches: 8. CDR3 amino acids: CSAQDSGAYNEQFF. The CDR3, as DNA: TGCAGTGCGCAGGATAGCGGGGCTTACAATGAGCAGTTCTTC.

V usage is TRBV7-3 and J usage is TRBJ2-3; 9 nucleotides line up with TRBD2. The length of the CDR3 is 16 residues. Unmatched junction bases numbered 10, after V lost 5 bases and J lost 4 bases. The germline V gene encodes CDR1 SGHTA and CDR2 FQGTGA. CDR3 in amino acids: CASSLGAGGPADTQYF. The CDR3 DNA is TGTGCCAGCAGCCTGGGGGCGGGGGGGCCCGCAGATACGCAGTATTTT. The full variable domain, rest sourced from reference TRBV7-3 and TRBJ2-3, is GAGVSQTPSNKVTEKGKYVELRCDPISGHTALYWYRQSLGQGPEFLIYFQGTGAADDSGLPNDRFFAVRPEGSVSTLKIQRTERGDSAVYLCASSLGAGGPADTQYFGPGTRLTVL.

This clonotype was detected many times. The gene calls are TRBV4-1 and TRBJ2-3, with 7 bases identical to TRBD1. The CDR3 is made up of 16 amino acids. Germline CDR1 is MGHRA and CDR2 is YSYEKL. V was pared by 0 bases and J by 2 bases, with 5 bases of the junction left unmatched. Written as DNA, the CDR3 is TGCGCCAGCAGCCAAGAGGTGGGACAGCCCACAGATACGCAGTATTTT. Encoded protein: CASSQEVGQPTDTQYF.

This clonotype was counted a few times. The gene calls are TRBV6-5 and TRBJ1-4; 9 bases fit TRBD1. Germline V gene lookup returns CDR1 MNHEY and CDR2 SVGAGI. There are 16 residues in the CDR3. The junction had 5 bases not matched to a gene; V was cut back by 4 bases and J by 2 bases. The CDR3 bases are TGTGCCAGCAGTTTACTAACAGGGGGCACTAATGAAAAACTGTTTTTT. Protein product: CASSLLTGGTNEKLFF.

V is TRBV7-2 and J is TRBJ2-2; the D gene is possibly TRBD2 (6 bases). The germline V gene encodes CDR1 SGHTA and CDR2 FQGNSA. The germline V and J ends were trimmed by 7 bases and 4 bases, with 13 bases remaining between them. CDR3 length: 14 residues. The CDR3 nucleotides are TGTGCCAGCACCTCGGGGGTCCGCACCGGGGAGCTGTTTTTT. Amino acids: CASTSGVRTGELFF.

This clonotype came up a few times. This chain links TRBV7-9 with TRBJ2-3; TRBD1 might be the D (6 bases). Germline loops: CDR1 SEHNR, CDR2 FQNEAQ (reference sequence). The CDR3 has 14 amino acids. Between the trimmed V and J ends, which lost 3 bases and 3 bases, there was a span of 10 bases. Here the CDR3 DNA reads TGTGCCAGCAGCTTCCACAGGGAAACAGATACGCAGTATTTT. It specifies CASSFHRETDTQYF.

This clonotype was recorded a few times. The gene calls are TRBV20-1 and TRBJ1-6, with 8 positions matching TRBD1. Germline V gene sequence: CDR1 DFQATT, CDR2 SNEGSKA (reference sequence). V shed 3 bases, J shed 6 bases, and the junction held 7 bases outside the gene matches. This CDR3 spans 15 amino acids. The CDR3 loop is CSASRTGIGNSPLHF. CDR3 sequence (DNA): TGCAGTGCTAGTAGGACAGGGATCGGTAATTCACCCCTCCACTTT.

This clonotype was counted many times. This sequence joins TRBV12-3 or TRBV12-4 and TRBJ2-7; 8 bases are shared with TRBD1. Unmatched junction bases numbered 7, after V lost 0 bases and J lost 6 bases. The CDR3 runs 15 residues. The CDR3 coding sequence is TGTGCCAGCAGTTTAGCGCATGGACAGGGTGTCGAGCAGTACTTC. This encodes CASSLAHGQGVEQYF.

The V and J genes are TRBV12-3 or TRBV12-4 and TRBJ2-7, with D unclear. The CDR3 is made up of 14 amino acids. The ends were cut back, 8 bases at V and 1 base at J, with 15 bases in the middle. The CDR3 loop reads CASRDSLGSYEQYF. CDR3 DNA: TGTGCCAGCCGTGACTCCCTGGGGTCCTACGAGCAGTACTTC.

V usage is TRBV19 and J usage is TRBJ1-2, with D perhaps matching TRBD1 (5 bases). V lost 2 bases and J lost 4, with 8 bases in between. This CDR3 contains 13 residues. Looked up from germline, CDR1 is LNHDA and CDR2 is SQIVND (reference sequence). The CDR3 bases are TGTGCCAGTAGTATACAGGGTCCCTATGGCTACACCTTC. Its translation is CASSIQGPYGYTF.

This clonotype was detected only a few times. CDR3 in amino acids: CATRRPQHF. CDR3 DNA sequence: TGTGCCACACGGCGGCCCCAGCATTTT. This sequence joins TRBV5-6 and TRBJ1-5; D is unclear. Per germline, CDR1 SGHDT and CDR2 YYEEEE. V was clipped by 9 bases and J by 9 bases, with 7 bases between them. The CDR3 consists of 9 residues.

This clonotype was picked up a small number of times. The genes are TRBV7-2 and TRBJ1-5, with D perhaps TRBD1 (5 bases). Germline CDR1 and CDR2: SGHTA and FQGNSA. Trimming took 5 bases from V and 4 from J, leaving 15 bases between them. This CDR3 comprises 15 residues. The CDR3 nucleotides are TGTGCCAGCAGCGTCCAGGGTTGGTGGAATCAGCCCCAGCATTTT. Translated, it gives CASSVQGWWNQPQHF.

This clonotype has more than one count but fewer than ten. The V call is TRBV20-1, the J call TRBJ2-3; D unclear. V was cut by 0 bases and J by 0 bases, with 4 bases left in between. Looked up from germline, CDR1 is DFQATT and CDR2 is SNEGSKA (reference sequence). The CDR3 sequence is 13 residues long. CDR3 sequence (DNA): TGCAGTGCTAGAGAACCCAGCACAGATACGCAGTATTTT. Translating it yields CSAREPSTDTQYF.

This clonotype was recorded at least ten times. This sequence joins TRBV24-1 and TRBJ2-3, with D possibly TRBD1 on 6 matching bases. V was cut by 3 bases and J by 6 bases, with 12 bases left in between. Germline lookup yields CDR1 KGHDR and CDR2 SFDVKD. The CDR3 totals 14 residues. The CDR3 DNA follows: TGTGCCACCAGTGATCCCAGGGGAACGGATACGCAGTATTTT. Protein: CATSDPRGTDTQYF.

The chain links TRBV11-2 to TRBJ2-7, with a weak D call TRBD2 (6 bases). Germline CDR1 SGHAT, CDR2 FQNNGV. V lost 1 base and J lost 3, with 13 bases in between. There are 15 residues in the CDR3. The CDR3 protein is CASSLAPRLDYEQYF. CDR3 coding DNA: TGTGCCAGCAGCTTAGCCCCACGACTAGACTACGAGCAGTACTTC.

The rearrangement joins TRBV12-3 or TRBV12-4 to TRBJ1-2, with D hard to call. CDR3 size: 10 residues. Trimming removed 11 bases from V and 1 base from J, with 5 bases in between. CDR3 loop: CAVFNYGYTF. Here the CDR3 DNA reads TGTGCCGTGTTTAACTATGGCTACACCTTC.

This clonotype was seen at least ten times. Here the CDR3 reads CASSLRGTNYEQYF. In nucleotides, the CDR3 is TGTGCCAGCAGTTTGCGGGGGACCAACTACGAGCAGTACTTC. The chain uses TRBV12-3 or TRBV12-4 and TRBJ2-7, with TRBD2 matching over 7 bases. This CDR3 region has 14 residues. Losses at the gene ends were 3 bases for V and 3 bases for J; bases not matched to a gene: 5.

J is TRBJ1-1 and V is TRBV5-1; 10 positions agree with TRBD1. The J segment lost 5 bases and the V segment lost 7 bases, leaving 8 bases of the junction unmatched. The CDR3 sequence is 14 residues long. CDR1 and CDR2 (germline): SGHRS, YFSETQ. In DNA form, the CDR3 reads TGCGCCAGCCTCCTTGGGACAGGGGAAACTGAAGCTTTCTTT. It codes for CASLLGTGETEAFF.